This T cell receptor (beta chain) stems from a study of blood T cell repertoires in COVID-19. V dropped 5 bases and J dropped 1 base, with 13 bases sitting between them. This CDR3 contains 15 residues. Per germline, CDR1 LGHNA and CDR2 YNFKEQ. The data were produced by immunoSEQ multiplex PCR, yet TCRdb's version contains in-frame clones alone and is incomplete. The table records some 150,000 clones, 88% of them present only once. The rearrangement joins TRBV4-2 to TRBJ2-3, with D hard to call. This clonotype originated in a human donor in a cohort sampled during active COVID-19. Sequencing used peripheral blood. This chain's CDR3 is CASSVLESRTDTQYF. In DNA, the CDR3 is TGTGCCAGCAGCGTCCTGGAGAGCCGCACAGATACGCAGTATTTT.